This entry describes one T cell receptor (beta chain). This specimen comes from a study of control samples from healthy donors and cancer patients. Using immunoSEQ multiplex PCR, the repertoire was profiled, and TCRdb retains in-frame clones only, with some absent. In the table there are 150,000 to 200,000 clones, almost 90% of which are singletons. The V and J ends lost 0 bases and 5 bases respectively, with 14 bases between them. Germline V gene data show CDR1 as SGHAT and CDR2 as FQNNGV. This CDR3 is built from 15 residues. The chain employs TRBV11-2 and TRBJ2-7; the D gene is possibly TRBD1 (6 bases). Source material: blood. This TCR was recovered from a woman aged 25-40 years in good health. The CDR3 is CASSLEPGDNNEQYF. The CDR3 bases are TGTGCCAGCAGCTTAGAGCCCGGGGACAACAACGAGCAGTACTTC.